This is a list of T cell receptor beta chains from one sample in a study of radiotherapy plus CTLA-4 blockade in lung cancer. Clones were read by immunoSEQ multiplex PCR, and TCRdb kept only the in-frame ones, dropping some. The sample lists some 90,000 clones; around 88% were seen once. Sample: peripheral blood, taken from a patient treated with radiotherapy plus ipilimumab. Receptors originate from a human donor with non-small cell lung cancer who had a partial response to radiotherapy plus ipilimumab. Both conserved end residues are part of each CDR3. The D gene is left open where the match is weak. Expanded clones get a size class; other rows say once, few or many, or leave the size out.

>TRBV5-1|TRBJ2-1|NA|NA
CASSLEQPAYNEQFF
TGCGCCAGCAGCTTGGAACAGCCCGCCTACAATGAGCAGTTCTTC
>TRBV5-5|TRBJ2-3|NA|NA
CASSPYTDTQYF
TGTGCCAGCAGCCCGTACACAGATACGCAGTATTTT
>TRBV19|TRBJ2-5|NA|NA
CASSIQGTETQYF
TGTGCCAGTAGTATACAGGGGACGGAGACCCAGTACTTC
>TRBV5-1|TRBJ2-1|TRBD2|NA
CAPAGGLAGVQGNNEQFF
TGCGCCCCGGCGGGAGGACTAGCGGGAGTTCAGGGAAACAATGAGCAGTTCTTC
>TRBV2|TRBJ2-4|TRBD1|NA
CASSPPGQTAKNIQYF
TGTGCCAGCAGCCCACCGGGACAGACTGCCAAAAACATTCAGTACTTC
>TRBV5-5|TRBJ2-7|TRBD2|few
CASSFRLAGGYEQYF
TGTGCCAGCAGCTTTAGGCTAGCGGGAGGCTACGAGCAGTACTTC
>TRBV29-1|TRBJ1-4|TRBD1|NA
CSVEDRVYEKLFF
TGCAGCGTCGAGGACAGGGTATATGAAAAACTGTTTTTT
>TRBV7-8|TRBJ2-1|TRBD2|NA
CASSSLAGEQFF
TGTGCCAGCAGCTCACTAGCGGGCGAGCAGTTCTTC
>TRBV5-4|TRBJ2-6|TRBD1|NA
CASSPAGQVISGANVLTF
TGTGCCAGCAGCCCGGCGGGACAGGTGATCTCTGGGGCCAACGTCCTGACTTTC
>TRBV6-5|TRBJ1-1|TRBD1|NA
CASSRQGANTEAFF
TGTGCCAGCAGTCGACAGGGGGCGAACACTGAAGCTTTCTTT
>TRBV6-1|TRBJ2-5|NA|NA
CASSERGTQYF
TGTGCCAGCAGTGAAAGGGGGACCCAGTACTTC
>TRBV2|TRBJ2-5|TRBD2|NA
CASTQSGSKTQYF
TGTGCCAGCACTCAAAGCGGGAGTAAGACCCAGTACTTC
>TRBV6-5|TRBJ1-2|TRBD1|NA
CASSPLQGGYTF
TGTGCCAGCAGTCCCCTACAGGGGGGCTACACCTTC
>TRBV7-8|TRBJ2-2|TRBD1|NA
CASTWDRFVSTGELFF
TGTGCCAGCACCTGGGACAGGTTCGTGTCCACCGGGGAGCTGTTTTTT
>TRBV28|TRBJ1-2|NA|once
CASSLGARLGGGYTF
TGTGCCAGCAGTTTGGGGGCTCGGTTAGGGGGTGGCTACACCTTC
>TRBV11-3|TRBJ2-3|NA|NA
CASSPLGTYDKYF
TGTGCCAGCAGCCCCCTCGGGACTTACGATAAGTATTTT
>TRBV5-3|TRBJ2-1|NA|once
CARSFEGYEQFF
TGTGCCAGAAGCTTCGAGGGTTATGAGCAGTTCTTC
>TRBV21-1|TRBJ2-7|NA|NA
CASRIIRDSSYEQYF
TGTGCCAGCAGAATCATCCGGGACAGCTCCTACGAGCAGTACTTC
>TRBV29-1|TRBJ2-7|NA|NA
CSVGWVGGPYEQYF
TGCAGCGTGGGATGGGTGGGAGGACCCTACGAGCAGTACTTC
>TRBV19|TRBJ1-1|NA|NA
CASMPGEVHTEAFF
TGTGCCAGTATGCCCGGGGAAGTGCACACTGAAGCTTTCTTT
>TRBV6-1|TRBJ2-7|TRBD1|NA
CASRGGPTGAGEQYF
TGTGCCAGCAGGGGTGGGCCCACAGGGGCCGGCGAGCAGTACTTC
>TRBV7-2|TRBJ1-2|TRBD1|NA
CASSSRDRGYGYTF
TGTGCCAGCAGCTCCCGGGACAGGGGGTATGGCTACACCTTC
>TRBV4-1|TRBJ1-1|NA|NA
CASRETSGVITEAFF
TGCGCCAGCAGAGAGACTTCGGGAGTCATCACTGAAGCTTTCTTT
>TRBV9|TRBJ2-5|TRBD2|NA
CASSVGEAGGVQETQYF
TGTGCCAGCAGCGTAGGGGAAGCGGGAGGGGTCCAAGAGACCCAGTACTTC
>TRBV5-4|TRBJ2-1|TRBD2|NA
CASSVTSGPYNEQFF
TGTGCCAGCAGCGTTACTAGCGGGCCTTACAATGAGCAGTTCTTC
>TRBV14|TRBJ1-3|NA|few
CASSQRSGYGNTIYF
TGTGCCAGCAGCCAACGCTCCGGGTACGGAAACACCATATATTTT